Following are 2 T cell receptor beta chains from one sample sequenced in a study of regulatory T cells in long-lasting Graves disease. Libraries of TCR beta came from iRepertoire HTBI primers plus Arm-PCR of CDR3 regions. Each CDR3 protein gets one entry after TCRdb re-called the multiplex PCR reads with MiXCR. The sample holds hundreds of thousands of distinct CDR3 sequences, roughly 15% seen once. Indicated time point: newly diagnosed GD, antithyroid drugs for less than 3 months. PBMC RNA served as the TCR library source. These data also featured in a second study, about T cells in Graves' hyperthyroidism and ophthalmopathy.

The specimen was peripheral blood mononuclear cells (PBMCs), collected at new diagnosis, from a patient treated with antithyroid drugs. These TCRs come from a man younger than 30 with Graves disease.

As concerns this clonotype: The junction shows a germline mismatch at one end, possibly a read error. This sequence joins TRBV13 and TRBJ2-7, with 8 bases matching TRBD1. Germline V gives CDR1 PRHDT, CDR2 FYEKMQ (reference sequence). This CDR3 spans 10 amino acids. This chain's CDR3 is CASFLWTGSF. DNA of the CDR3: TGTGCCAGCTTCCTATGGACAGGGTCCTTC.

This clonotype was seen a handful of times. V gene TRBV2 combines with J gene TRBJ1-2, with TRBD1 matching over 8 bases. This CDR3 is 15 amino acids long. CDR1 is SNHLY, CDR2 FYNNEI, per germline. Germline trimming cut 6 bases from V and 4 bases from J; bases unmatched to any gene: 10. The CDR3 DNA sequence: TGTGCCAGCAGAGAATCAGGGGGCCTGCGCTATGGCTACACCTTC. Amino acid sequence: CASRESGGLRYGYTF.